This T cell receptor (beta chain) originates from a study of Graves' ophthalmopathy and Graves' hyperthyroidism. V was clipped by 6 bases and J by 0 bases, with 11 bases between them. Germline-derived CDR1 and CDR2 are DFQATT and SNEGSKA (reference sequence). The CDR3 length is 13 residues. Moderately to severely active ophthalmopathy under 3 months, CAS at least 3, NOSPECS at least 4. Clinicians made diagnoses from clinical symptoms, serum thyroxine, TRAb, thyroid ultrasound and orbital computed tomography. This clonotype occurred many times. The authors amplified TCR beta CDR3 regions from RNA transcripts. HTBI-primed first-round RT-PCR preceded second-round multiplex PCR. One entry per CDR3 protein results from TCRdb running MiXCR on the multiplex PCR reads. In the table there are approximately 700,000 distinct CDR3 sequences, around 40% of which are singletons.

The genes are TRBV20-1 and TRBJ1-1; D is perhaps TRBD1 (6 bases). Sequenced input: peripheral blood. This TCR came from an adult man with Graves' ophthalmopathy. For the CDR3, the DNA is TGCAGTGCCCGGACAGACATGAACACTGAAGCTTTCTTT. Amino acid sequence: CSARTDMNTEAFF.